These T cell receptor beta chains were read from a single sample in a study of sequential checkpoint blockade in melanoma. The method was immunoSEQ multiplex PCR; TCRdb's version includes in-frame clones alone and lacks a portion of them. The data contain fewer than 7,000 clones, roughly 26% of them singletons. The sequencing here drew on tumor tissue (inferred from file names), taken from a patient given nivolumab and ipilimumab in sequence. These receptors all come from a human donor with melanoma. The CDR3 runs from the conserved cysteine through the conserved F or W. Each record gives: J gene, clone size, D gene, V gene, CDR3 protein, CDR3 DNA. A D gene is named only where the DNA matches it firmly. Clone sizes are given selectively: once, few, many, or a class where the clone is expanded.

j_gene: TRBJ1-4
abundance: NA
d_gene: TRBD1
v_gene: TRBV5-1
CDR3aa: CASSLGQGDEKLFF
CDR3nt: TGCGCCAGCAGCTTAGGACAGGGGGATGAAAAACTGTTTTTT

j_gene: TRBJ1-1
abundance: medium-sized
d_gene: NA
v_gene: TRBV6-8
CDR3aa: CASRSRLENTEAFF
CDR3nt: TGTGCCAGCAGGTCCAGGCTAGAGAACACTGAAGCTTTCTTT

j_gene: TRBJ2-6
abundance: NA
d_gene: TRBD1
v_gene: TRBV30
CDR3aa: CAHRRGRVSGANVLTF
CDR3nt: TGTGCCCACCGCAGGGGGCGAGTGTCTGGGGCCAACGTCCTGACTTTC

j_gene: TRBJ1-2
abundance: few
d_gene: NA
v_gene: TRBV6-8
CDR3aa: CASSHDGNYGYTF
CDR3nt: TGTGCCAGCAGTCACGACGGCAACTATGGCTACACCTTC

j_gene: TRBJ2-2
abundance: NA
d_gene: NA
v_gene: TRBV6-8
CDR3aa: CASSSSYLGGLFF
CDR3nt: TGTGCCAGCAGTTCCTCTTACCTCGGGGGGCTGTTTTTT

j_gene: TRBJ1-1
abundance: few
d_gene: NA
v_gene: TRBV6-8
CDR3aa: CASSFGAAAEAFF
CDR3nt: TGTGCCAGCAGTTTCGGGGCTGCCGCTGAAGCTTTCTTT

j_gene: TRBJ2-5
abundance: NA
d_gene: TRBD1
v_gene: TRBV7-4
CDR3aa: CASSTDRTETQYF
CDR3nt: TGTGCCAGCAGCACGGACAGGACAGAGACCCAGTACTTC

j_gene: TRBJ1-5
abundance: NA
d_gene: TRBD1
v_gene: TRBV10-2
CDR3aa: CASSGQGAYQPQHF
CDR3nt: TGCGCCAGCAGCGGACAGGGGGCCTATCAGCCCCAGCATTTT

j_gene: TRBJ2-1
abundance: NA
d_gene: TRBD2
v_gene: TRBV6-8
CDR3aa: CASSGTSSRLAGFHEQFF
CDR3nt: TGTGCCAGCAGTGGTACAAGTTCTCGACTAGCGGGATTCCATGAGCAGTTCTTC

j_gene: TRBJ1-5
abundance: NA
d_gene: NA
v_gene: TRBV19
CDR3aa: CASSIEIYSNQPQHF
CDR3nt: TGTGCCAGTAGTATAGAGATCTATAGCAATCAGCCCCAGCATTTT

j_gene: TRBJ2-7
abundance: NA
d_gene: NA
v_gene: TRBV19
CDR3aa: CASSMGSRYEQYF
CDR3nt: TGTGCCAGTAGTATGGGTAGCAGGTACGAGCAGTACTTC

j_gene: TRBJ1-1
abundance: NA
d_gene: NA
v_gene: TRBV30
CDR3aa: CAWSVMGQGTEAFF
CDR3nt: TGTGCCTGGAGTGTGATGGGCCAAGGGACTGAAGCTTTCTTT

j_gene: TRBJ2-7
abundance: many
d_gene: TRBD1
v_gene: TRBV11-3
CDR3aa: CASSHDRVSYEQYF
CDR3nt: TGTGCCAGCAGCCACGACAGGGTTTCCTACGAGCAGTACTTC

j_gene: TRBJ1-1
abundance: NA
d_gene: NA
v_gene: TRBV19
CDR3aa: CASSIGGNEAFF
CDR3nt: TGTGCCAGTAGTATAGGCGGGAATGAAGCTTTCTTT

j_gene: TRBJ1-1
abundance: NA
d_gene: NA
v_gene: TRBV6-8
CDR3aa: CASSYSGGNTEAFF
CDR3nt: TGTGCCAGCAGTTACTCGGGGGGAAACACTGAAGCTTTCTTT

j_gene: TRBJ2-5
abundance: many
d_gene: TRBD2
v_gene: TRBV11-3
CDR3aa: CASSGGLAGGKTQYF
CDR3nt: TGTGCCAGCAGCGGGGGACTAGCGGGAGGGAAGACCCAGTACTTC

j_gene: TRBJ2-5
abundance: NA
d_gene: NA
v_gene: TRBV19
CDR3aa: CASSRQGGGTYQETQYF
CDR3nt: TGTGCCAGTAGTCGGCAGGGGGGCGGAACGTACCAAGAGACCCAGTACTTC

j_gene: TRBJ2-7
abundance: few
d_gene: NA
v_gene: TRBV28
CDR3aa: CASSFGSSYEQYF
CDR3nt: TGTGCCAGCAGTTTCGGTTCCTCCTACGAGCAGTACTTC